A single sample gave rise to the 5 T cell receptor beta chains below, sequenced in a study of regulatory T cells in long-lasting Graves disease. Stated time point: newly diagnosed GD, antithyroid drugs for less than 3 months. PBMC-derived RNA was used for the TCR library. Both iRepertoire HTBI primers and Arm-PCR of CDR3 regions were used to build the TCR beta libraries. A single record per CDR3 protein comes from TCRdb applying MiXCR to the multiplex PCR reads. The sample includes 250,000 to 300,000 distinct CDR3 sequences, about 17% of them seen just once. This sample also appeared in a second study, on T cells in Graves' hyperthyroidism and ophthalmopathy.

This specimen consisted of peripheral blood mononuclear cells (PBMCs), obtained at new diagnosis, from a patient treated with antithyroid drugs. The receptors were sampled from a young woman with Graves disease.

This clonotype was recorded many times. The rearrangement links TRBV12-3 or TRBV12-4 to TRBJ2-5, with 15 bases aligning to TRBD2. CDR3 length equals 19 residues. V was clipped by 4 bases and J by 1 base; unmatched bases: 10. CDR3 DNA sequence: TGTGCCAGCAGTTCCCCCTTCGGACTAGCGGGGGGGAGCCAAGAGACCCAGTACTTC. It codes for CASSSPFGLAGGSQETQYF.

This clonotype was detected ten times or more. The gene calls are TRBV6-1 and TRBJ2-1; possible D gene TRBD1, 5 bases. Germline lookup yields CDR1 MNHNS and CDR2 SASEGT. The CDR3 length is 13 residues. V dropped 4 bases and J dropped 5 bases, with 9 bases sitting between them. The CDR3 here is CASSGGHHNEQFF. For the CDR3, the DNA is TGTGCCAGCAGTGGTGGACACCACAATGAGCAGTTCTTC.

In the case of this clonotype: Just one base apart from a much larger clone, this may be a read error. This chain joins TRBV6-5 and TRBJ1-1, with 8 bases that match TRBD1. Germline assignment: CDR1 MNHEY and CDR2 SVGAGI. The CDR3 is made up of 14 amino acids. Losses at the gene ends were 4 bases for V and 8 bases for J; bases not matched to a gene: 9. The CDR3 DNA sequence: TGTGCCAGCAGTTGCCCTGCAGGACAGGGCGAAGCTTTCTTT. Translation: CASSCPAGQGEAFF.

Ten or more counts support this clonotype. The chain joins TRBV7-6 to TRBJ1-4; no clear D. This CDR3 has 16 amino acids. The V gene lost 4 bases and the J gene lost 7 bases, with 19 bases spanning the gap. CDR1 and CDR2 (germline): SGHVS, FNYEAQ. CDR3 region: CASSSQPTVTPEKLFF. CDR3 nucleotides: TGTGCCAGCAGCTCCCAGCCGACGGTTACCCCTGAAAAACTGTTTTTT.

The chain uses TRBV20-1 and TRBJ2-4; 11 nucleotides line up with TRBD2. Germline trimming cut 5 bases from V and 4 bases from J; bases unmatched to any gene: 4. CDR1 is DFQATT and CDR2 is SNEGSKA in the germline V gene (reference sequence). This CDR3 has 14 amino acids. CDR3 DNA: TGCAGTGCTTATAGCGGGGGGGGGAAAAACATTCAGTACTTC. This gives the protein CSAYSGGGKNIQYF.